This T cell receptor (beta chain) was recorded in a study of cytomegalovirus exposure and HLA in healthy donors. Background on the study: The same platform was used for the 120 or so validation repertoires as for the roughly 660 first-cohort repertoires, as reported in a later analysis.

As to this clone: Its antigen is unknown.

Clones were sequenced by immunoSEQ multiplex PCR, and TCRdb holds only the in-frame ones, with some missing. The sample carries 150,000 to 200,000 clones, roughly 89% recorded once. Overall study findings and caveats: 164 TCR beta chains were listed as cytomegalovirus-associated. Confirmation was obtained in vitro that a few CMV-associated chains are specific for CMV antigens. Subsequent analysis found a tendency for first-cohort TCR clusters to co-occur within the approximately 130 validation repertoires.

The length of the CDR3 is 15 residues. With 3 bases clipped from V and 4 bases from J, the junction kept 9 bases outside the gene matches. Germline values: CDR1 SGHNT, CDR2 YYREEE (reference sequence). Sequencing was carried out using PBMCs. This clonotype originated in a man aged 18 to 35 in good health and CMV-seropositive. The chain combines TRBV5-4 with TRBJ2-7, with TRBD1 matching over 8 bases. The CDR3 DNA sequence: TGTGCCAGCAGCTCCTGGACAGGGATTGCATACGAGCAGTACTTC. Translating it yields CASSSWTGIAYEQYF.